Below are 14 T cell receptor beta chains sequenced from a single sample in a study of blood T cell repertoires in COVID-19. Clones were sequenced by immunoSEQ multiplex PCR, and TCRdb holds only the in-frame ones, with some missing. The sample lists some 68,000 clones, around 85% occurring once. The sequenced material came from peripheral blood. The receptors originated from a middle-aged man with active COVID-19.

The chain carries TRBV15 and TRBJ1-2; tentatively, D is TRBD1 (5 bases). Germline V lookup: CDR1 LNHNV, CDR2 YYDKDF (reference sequence). The CDR3 runs to 15 residues. V was clipped by 0 bases and J by 5 bases, with 13 bases between them. CDR3 protein: CATSRELGVGYGYTF. CDR3 bases: TGTGCCACCAGCAGAGAATTAGGGGTAGGATATGGCTACACCTTC.

The gene calls are TRBV19 and TRBJ1-1; TRBD1 agrees at 10 bases. Trimming removed 4 bases from V and 3 bases from J; junction bases left unmatched: 11. Germline CDR1 is LNHDA and CDR2 is SQIVND (reference sequence). The CDR3 runs to 17 residues. The CDR3: CASSKGAGQGQHTEAFF. CDR3 DNA sequence: TGTGCCAGTAGTAAGGGGGCGGGACAGGGGCAGCACACTGAAGCTTTCTTT.

The chain joins TRBV11-2 to TRBJ2-3; D gene uncertain. The V end lost 5 bases, the J end lost 4 bases, and 10 bases lay between the germline ends. The CDR3 has 13 amino acids. CDR1 is SGHAT, CDR2 FQNNGV, per germline. The CDR3 sequence is CASSPTSPDTQYF. As DNA, the CDR3 is TGTGCCAGCAGCCCCACGAGTCCAGATACGCAGTATTTT.

The chain is built from TRBV24-1 and TRBJ2-2; D ambiguous. The CDR3 extends over 12 amino acids. The V end lost 5 bases, the J end lost 4 bases, and 4 bases lay between the germline ends. CDR1 is KGHDR, CDR2 SFDVKD, per germline. The CDR3 DNA reads as TGTGCCACCAGTGTCCTCACCGGGGAGCTGTTTTTT. Translating gives CATSVLTGELFF.

The CDR3 nucleotides read TGTGCCAGCAGTTCTCGAAAGACGGGGGAGACTGAAGCTTTCTTT. Its translation: CASSSRKTGETEAFF. This sequence joins TRBV6-5 and TRBJ1-1; possibly TRBD1 for D (5 bases). Trimming stripped 4 bases from V and 5 bases from J, with 17 bases between. Germline loops: CDR1 MNHEY, CDR2 SVGAGI. The length of the CDR3 is 15 residues.

The chain is built from TRBV19 and TRBJ1-4, with 11 bases aligning to TRBD1. Germline CDR1 and CDR2: LNHDA and SQIVND (reference sequence). The junction had 13 bases not matched to a gene; V was cut back by 7 bases and J by 6 bases. The CDR3 loop spans 17 amino acids. CDR3 sequence reads: CASKTGTGGKRDEKLFF. In nucleotides, the CDR3 is TGTGCCAGTAAGACCGGGACAGGGGGTAAGAGAGATGAAAAACTGTTTTTT.

The chain joins TRBV7-2 to TRBJ1-1; D not resolved. Germline V gene lookup returns CDR1 SGHTA and CDR2 FQGNSA. The length of the CDR3 is 14 residues. With 2 bases removed from V and 4 bases from J, the gap between germline ends came to 11 bases. The CDR3 spells CASSLRGIGTEAFF. CDR3 in DNA: TGTGCCAGCAGCTTACGGGGAATTGGCACTGAAGCTTTCTTT.

CDR3 residues: CASSLALAGTDTQYF. The DNA of the CDR3 is TGCGCCAGCAGCTTGGCTCTAGCGGGAACAGATACGCAGTATTTT. The rearrangement links TRBV5-1 to TRBJ2-3; 9 positions agree with TRBD2. V lost 0 bases to trimming and J lost 3 bases; unmatched junction nucleotides: 2. Germline V CDR1 and CDR2: SGHRS, YFSETQ. CDR3 length: 15 amino acids. The variable domain in full, with the rest retrieved from reference TRBV5-1 and TRBJ2-3, is KAGVTQTPRYLIKTRGQQVTLSCSPISGHRSVSWYQQTPGQGLQFLFEYFSETQRNKGNFPGRFSGRQFSNSRSEMNVSTLELGDSALYLCASSLALAGTDTQYFGPGTRLTVL.

The rearrangement uses TRBV2 and TRBJ1-5; D is unclear. V was clipped by 3 bases and J by 1 base, with 10 bases between them. Germline CDR1 is SNHLY and CDR2 is FYNNEI. This CDR3 has 15 residues. The CDR3 sequence is CASSEEGGSNQPQHF. For the CDR3, the DNA is TGTGCCAGCAGTGAGGAGGGAGGAAGCAATCAGCCCCAGCATTTT.

A few counts support this clone. This chain links TRBV5-1 with TRBJ1-1, with D possibly matching TRBD1 (5 bases). Trimming removed 0 bases from V and 0 bases from J, with 12 bases in between. The CDR3 runs to 16 residues. CDR1 SGHRS and CDR2 YFSETQ come from the germline V gene. The CDR3 DNA reads TGCGCCAGCAGCTTGGGGCCGACAGTTATGAACACTGAAGCTTTCTTT. It codes for CASSLGPTVMNTEAFF.

V gene TRBV18 combines with J gene TRBJ1-1, with 7 bases that match TRBD1. J gave up 11 bases and V 1 base, and 7 bases lay outside the gene matches. CDR3 length equals 13 residues. In germline, CDR1 is KGHSH, CDR2 LQKENI. The CDR3 DNA follows: TGTGCCAGCTCACCACGCACAGGACAGGAGGCTTTCTTT. This translates into CASSPRTGQEAFF.

This chain uses TRBV5-1 with TRBJ1-1; the match to TRBD1 covers 9 bases. Germline values: CDR1 SGHRS, CDR2 YFSETQ. Trimming at V came to 3 bases and at J to 5 bases, leaving 5 bases not matched to a gene. The CDR3 loop spans 14 amino acids. The chain's CDR3 is CASSSGQGATEAFF. In DNA form, the CDR3 reads TGCGCCAGCAGCTCGGGACAGGGAGCGACTGAAGCTTTCTTT.

The V gene is TRBV14, the J gene TRBJ2-3; 12 bases line up with TRBD2. Trimming took 0 bases from V and 2 from J; bases not matched to a gene: 9. This CDR3 is 19 amino acids long. Germline V gene lookup returns CDR1 SGHDN and CDR2 FVKESK. The CDR3 spells CASSQDPKGLAGFTDTQYF. For the CDR3, the DNA is TGTGCCAGCAGCCAAGACCCTAAGGGACTAGCGGGTTTCACAGATACGCAGTATTTT.

This chain uses TRBV19 with TRBJ2-3, with D perhaps TRBD2 (5 bases). Germline V gives CDR1 LNHDA, CDR2 SQIVND (reference sequence). The CDR3 has 11 residues. Trimming took off 4 bases at V and 6 bases at J, with 5 bases between the two ends. In nucleotides, the CDR3 is TGTGCCAGTAGTAGCGGGGATACGCAGTATTTT. Encoded protein: CASSSGDTQYF. The entire variable domain, with the rest obtained from reference TRBV19 and TRBJ2-3, is as follows: DGGITQSPKYLFRKEGQNVTLSCEQNLNHDAMYWYRQDPGQGLRLIYYSQIVNDFQKGDIAEGYSVSREKKESFPLTVTSAQKNPTAFYLCASSSGDTQYFGPGTRLTVL.